A selection of T cell receptor beta chains follows, all from one sample in a study of T-cell reconstitution after alpha-beta-depleted transplantation in children. TCRdb processed the PCR reads anew with MiXCR; each CDR3 protein has one entry. The sample has over 550,000 distinct CDR3 sequences; roughly a tenth are singletons. The sample in question was PBMCs from the stem cell graft donor, obtained from the stem cell graft. The receptors were gathered from a human donor who donated a stem cell graft to a child with acute myeloid leukemia. CDR3s include the opening cysteine and the closing phenylalanine or tryptophan. A D gene is named only where the DNA matches it firmly. Expanded clones are given a class, and other clones once, few, many or no size at all.

>TRBV7-2|TRBJ1-5|TRBD1|few
TGTGCCAGCAGCTCCGGACAGGGGGCTTATCAGCCCCAGCATTTT
CASSSGQGAYQPQHF
>TRBV28|TRBJ2-7|.|few
TGTGCCAGCAGTTGGAGGGGATGGGCCTCCTACGAGCAGTACTTC
CASSWRGWASYEQYF
>TRBV11-2|TRBJ2-3|TRBD2|few
TGTGCCAGCAGCCTTCGCATTAGCGGGAGGGCGAAGGATACGCAGTATTTT
CASSLRISGRAKDTQYF
>TRBV28|TRBJ2-1|TRBD2|many
TGTGCCAGCATGTCATCCCGGGGTAGCGGGAGGGATGAGCAGTTCTTC
CASMSSRGSGRDEQFF
>TRBV7-2|TRBJ2-5|.|many
TGTGCCAGCAGCTTAGAGCCTGAGGAGACCCAGTACTTC
CASSLEPEETQYF
>TRBV5-1|TRBJ2-7|.|few
TGCGCCAGCAGCTTGAAGGCGACCTACGAGCAGTACTTC
CASSLKATYEQYF
>TRBV11-3|TRBJ2-1|TRBD2|many
TGTGCCAGCAGCTTAGTACGTTCCGGGGGACTAGCGGGGGCAAAAATTTACAATGAGCAGTTCTTC
CASSLVRSGGLAGAKIYNEQFF
>TRBV7-7|TRBJ2-5|.|few
TGTGCTAGCAGCTTAGCTGGGGGCGCCCCTCAAGAGACCCAGTACTTC
CASSLAGGAPQETQYF
>TRBV25-1|TRBJ2-7|.|.
TGTGCCAGCAGCAAAAACGGACTGCCCTACGAGCAGTACTTC
CASSKNGLPYEQYF
>TRBV12-3/TRBV12-4|TRBJ2-2|TRBD2|many
TGTGCCAGCACCCCTGACACTCTGTTTAGCGGGAGGGCAGGGACCGGGGAGCTGTTTTTT
CASTPDTLFSGRAGTGELFF
>TRBV10-3|TRBJ2-7|.|.
TGTGCCATCAGTGAGAAGTCGTCCATATCCTACGAGCAGTACTTC
CAISEKSSISYEQYF
>TRBV7-2|TRBJ2-1|TRBD2|.
TGTGCCAGCAGCATTGGGACTAGCGGCAATGAGCAGTTCTTC
CASSIGTSGNEQFF
>TRBV28|TRBJ2-3|TRBD2|many
TGTGCCAGCAGTCCGTCGACTAGCGCCACAGATACGCAGTATTTT
CASSPSTSATDTQYF
>TRBV12-3/TRBV12-4|TRBJ2-3|TRBD1|.
TGTGCCAGCAGTCGGACAGGGGGTATAGATACGCAGTATTTT
CASSRTGGIDTQYF
>TRBV20-1|TRBJ1-1|.|few
TGCAGTGCTAGAGAATGGATGAAGGACACTGAAGCTTTCTTT
CSAREWMKDTEAFF
>TRBV28|TRBJ2-7|.|many
TGTGCCAGCAGGTCTGGGAGTTACCGCTACGAGCAGTACTTC
CASRSGSYRYEQYF
>TRBV4-2|TRBJ2-1|.|.
TGTGCCAGCAGCCAAGGTAACGTACCACATGAGCAGTTCTTC
CASSQGNVPHEQFF
>TRBV20-1|TRBJ2-7|.|.
TGCAGTGCTAGACCAAACACGGGGTTCGGCGAGCAGTACTTC
CSARPNTGFGEQYF
>TRBV20-1|TRBJ2-3|.|many
TGCAGTGCTACAGGGGGGACAGATACGCAGTATTTT
CSATGGTDTQYF
>TRBV12-3/TRBV12-4|TRBJ2-1|TRBD2|.
TGTGCCAGCATCGGGACTAGCGGGATAGGGAATGAGCAGTTCTTC
CASIGTSGIGNEQFF
>TRBV20-1|TRBJ1-5|.|.
TGCAGTGCCAAACAGGGAATCAGAACCCAGCATTTT
CSAKQGIRTQHF
>TRBV12-3/TRBV12-4|TRBJ2-1|TRBD2|many
TGTGCCAGCAGCTTAGGGACTAGCGGGAGTTATAATGAGCAGTTCTTC
CASSLGTSGSYNEQFF